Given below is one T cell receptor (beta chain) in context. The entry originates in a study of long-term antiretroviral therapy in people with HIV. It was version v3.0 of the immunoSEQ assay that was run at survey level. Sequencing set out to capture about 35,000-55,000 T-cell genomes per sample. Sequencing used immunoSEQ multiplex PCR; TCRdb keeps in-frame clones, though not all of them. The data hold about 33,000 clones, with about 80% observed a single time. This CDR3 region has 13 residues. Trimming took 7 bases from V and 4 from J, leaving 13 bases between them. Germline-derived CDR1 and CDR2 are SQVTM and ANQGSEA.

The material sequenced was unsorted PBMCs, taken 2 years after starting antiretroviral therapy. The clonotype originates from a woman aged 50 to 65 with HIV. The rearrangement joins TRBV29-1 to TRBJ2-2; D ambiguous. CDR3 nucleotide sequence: TGCAGCGCCTCGCATCGGAGCACCGGGGAGCTGTTTTTT. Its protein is CSASHRSTGELFF.